This TCR beta chain was recovered during a study of control samples from healthy donors and cancer patients. V was cut by 4 bases and J by 4 bases, with 16 bases left in between. This CDR3 is 15 amino acids long. Germline V gives CDR1 LGHDT, CDR2 YNNKEL (reference sequence). Some clones are missing from TCRdb's copy, which holds only in-frame ones; the method was immunoSEQ multiplex PCR. The sample shows 100,000 to 150,000 clones, more than 75% of them seen only once. The chain links TRBV3-1 (or the pseudogene TRBV3-2) to TRBJ2-5; tentatively, D is TRBD2 (7 bases). The sequencing sample was made of blood. The TCR was taken from a man in his forties in good health. In DNA form, the CDR3 reads TGTGCCAGCAGCCTTCCATGGGGAGGGGGAGAGACCCAGTACTTC. Translating it yields CASSLPWGGGETQYF.